Each of the 24 T cell receptor beta chains below was sequenced from the same sample in a study of CD8+ T cells in alopecia areata. Regarding treatment: oral pan-JAK inhibitor, 5-10 mg twice daily. Extraction and reverse transcription of RNA yielded cDNA as the sequencing template. TCRdb's table, derived via immunoSEQ multiplex PCR, lists solely in-frame clones and lacks some. The sample lists some 190,000 clones; roughly half were seen once. The sequenced sample was CD8+ T cells sorted from blood, obtained around week 52, from a patient treated with tofacitinib. The receptor set was obtained from a human donor with alopecia areata.

This sequence joins TRBV19 and TRBJ2-5; 7 bases fit TRBD2. The germline V gene encodes CDR1 LNHDA and CDR2 SQIVND (reference sequence). CDR3 length: 14 residues. Germline trimming cut 5 bases from V and 1 base from J; bases unmatched to any gene: 4. The CDR3 here is CASSPASGQETQYF. CDR3 in DNA: TGTGCCAGTAGTCCTGCTAGCGGCCAAGAGACCCAGTACTTC. Filled out from reference TRBV19 and TRBJ2-5, the complete variable domain reads DGGITQSPKYLFRKEGQNVTLSCEQNLNHDAMYWYRQDPGQGLRLIYYSQIVNDFQKGDIAEGYSVSREKKESFPLTVTSAQKNPTAFYLCASSPASGQETQYFGPGTRLLVL.

The chain is built from TRBV20-1 and TRBJ1-2, with 7 bases identical to TRBD1. The CDR3 totals 11 residues. CDR1 and CDR2 (germline): DFQATT, SNEGSKA (reference sequence). J gave up 12 bases and V 6 bases, and 10 bases lay outside the gene matches. The CDR3 here is CSAGRDREHTF. The CDR3 DNA follows: TGCAGTGCCGGACGAGACAGGGAACACACCTTC.

The chain carries TRBV5-1 and TRBJ1-1, with D hard to call. Germline loops: CDR1 SGHRS, CDR2 YFSETQ. V was shortened by 3 bases and J by 1 base, with 10 bases between the two germline ends. The CDR3 runs 14 residues. In DNA, the CDR3 is TGCGCCAGCAGCTCGGGAGAAGAGAACACTGAAGCTTTCTTT. Protein sequence: CASSSGEENTEAFF.

The chain is built from TRBV6-5 and TRBJ2-7; TRBD2 might be the D (5 bases). Trimming stripped 6 bases from V and 6 bases from J, with 15 bases between. The germline gives CDR1 MNHEY, CDR2 SVGAGI. This CDR3 contains 13 residues. The CDR3: CASSWTPGSEQYF. The CDR3 DNA is TGTGCCAGCAGCTGGACCCCGGGATCCGAGCAGTACTTC.

The chain recombines TRBV7-2 with TRBJ2-7; 8 bases are a match to TRBD1. Per the germline V gene, CDR1 is SGHTA and CDR2 is FQGNSA. The CDR3 loop spans 15 amino acids. The V gene end was trimmed by 2 bases and the J gene end by 1 base; junction bases not matched to a gene: 4. CDR3 amino acids: CASSLRDRPSYEQYF. In DNA, the CDR3 is TGTGCCAGCAGCTTAAGGGACAGGCCATCCTACGAGCAGTACTTC.

This clone came up once. The rearrangement uses TRBV5-1 and TRBJ1-1; tentatively, D is TRBD1 (6 bases). The CDR3 has 15 residues. V was pared by 3 bases and J by 4 bases, with 16 bases between. Germline lookup yields CDR1 SGHRS and CDR2 YFSETQ. This chain's CDR3 is CASSSLQGVSTEAFF. DNA for the CDR3: TGCGCCAGCAGCTCCTTACAGGGAGTGAGCACTGAAGCTTTCTTT. Filled out from reference TRBV5-1 and TRBJ1-1, the complete variable domain reads KAGVTQTPRYLIKTRGQQVTLSCSPISGHRSVSWYQQTPGQGLQFLFEYFSETQRNKGNFPGRFSGRQFSNSRSEMNVSTLELGDSALYLCASSSLQGVSTEAFFGQGTRLTVV.

J is TRBJ2-7 and V is TRBV2, with TRBD2 matching over 7 bases. Germline assignment: CDR1 SNHLY and CDR2 FYNNEI. The junction had 1 base not matched to a gene; V was cut back by 6 bases and J by 2 bases. The CDR3 loop spans 12 amino acids. CDR3 bases: TGTGCCAGCAGACGGGGGGCCTACGAGCAGTACTTC. Its protein is CASRRGAYEQYF.

This clone was recorded a few times. The chain combines TRBV2 with TRBJ1-1; 8 nucleotides match TRBD1. The CDR3 has 15 residues. J gave up 3 bases and V 6 bases, and 9 bases lay outside the gene matches. CDR1 SNHLY and CDR2 FYNNEI come from the germline V gene. CDR3 sequence (DNA): TGTGCCAGCAGGCTGGCAGGGGGCTTCGACACTGAAGCTTTCTTT. Amino acid sequence: CASRLAGGFDTEAFF.

V and J are TRBV9 and TRBJ2-5, with a weak D call TRBD2 (5 bases). V was shortened by 0 bases and J by 4 bases, with 10 bases between the two germline ends. Germline assignment: CDR1 SGDLS and CDR2 YYNGEE. This CDR3 has 14 residues. CDR3 protein: CASSVERASETQYF. The CDR3 DNA sequence: TGTGCCAGCAGCGTAGAGAGGGCTTCAGAGACCCAGTACTTC.

This clone was recorded once. The V call is TRBV6-5, the J call TRBJ2-2; 9 nucleotides match TRBD1. Germline loops: CDR1 MNHEY, CDR2 SVGAGI. This CDR3 has 15 amino acids. The J segment lost 5 bases and the V segment lost 4 bases, leaving 5 bases of the junction unmatched. CDR3 bases: TGTGCCAGCAGTTTCAGGACAGGGGAGACCGGGGAGCTGTTTTTT. Protein product: CASSFRTGETGELFF.

This clone was detected a few times. The chain has TRBV10-3 and TRBJ2-2; 8 bases are a match to TRBD1. The CDR3 covers 14 residues. Per germline, CDR1 ENHRY and CDR2 SYGVKD. With V trimmed by 10 bases and J by 0 bases, 4 bases remained unmatched. The CDR3, as DNA: TGTGCCACGACAGGGGCTTCGAACACCGGGGAGCTGTTTTTT. This codes for CATTGASNTGELFF.

V usage is TRBV5-1 and J usage is TRBJ1-6, with TRBD1 identical over 8 bases. The ends lost 4 bases at V and 5 bases at J; junction bases unmatched: 5. CDR3 length equals 15 residues. Germline CDR1 is SGHRS and CDR2 is YFSETQ. CDR3 loop: CASSVTTGDNSPLHF. The CDR3 DNA reads as TGCGCCAGCAGCGTCACGACAGGGGATAATTCACCCCTCCACTTT.

The chain couples TRBV19 to TRBJ2-3; D uncertain. CDR1 and CDR2 (germline): LNHDA, SQIVND (reference sequence). The CDR3 sequence is 13 residues long. V gave up 3 bases and J gave up 6 bases, with 10 bases separating them. The CDR3 protein is CASSMIPEDTQYF. The CDR3 region has the DNA TGTGCCAGTAGTATGATCCCTGAGGATACGCAGTATTTT.

V gene TRBV5-1 combines with J gene TRBJ2-5; 12 bases fit TRBD1. Germline CDR1 SGHRS, CDR2 YFSETQ. The J segment lost 4 bases and the V segment lost 2 bases, leaving 3 bases of the junction unmatched. There are 15 residues in the CDR3. The CDR3 DNA is TGCGCCAGCAGCTTTGGGGACAGGGGGCGAGAGACCCAGTACTTC. Protein sequence: CASSFGDRGRETQYF.

This clone was seen a few times. V is TRBV7-2 and J is TRBJ2-4, with 7 bases that match TRBD1. The CDR3 is 14 residues long. The germline CDR1 and CDR2 sequences are SGHTA and FQGNSA. J was trimmed by 1 base and V by 6 bases; bases with no gene match: 3. CDR3 sequence (DNA): TGTGCCAGCAGAGGGACAGCCGCCAAAAACATTCAGTACTTC. Encoded protein: CASRGTAAKNIQYF. The entire variable domain, with the rest obtained from reference TRBV7-2 and TRBJ2-4, is as follows: GAGVSQSPSNKVTEKGKDVELRCDPISGHTALYWYRQSLGQGLEFLIYFQGNSAPDKSGLPSDRFSAERTGGSVSTLTIQRTQQEDSAVYLCASRGTAAKNIQYFGAGTRLSVL.

This chain joins TRBV12-5 and TRBJ1-2; 9 bases match TRBD1. CDR3 size: 15 residues. Per germline, CDR1 LGHNT and CDR2 FRNRAP. V lost 0 bases to trimming and J lost 7 bases; unmatched junction nucleotides: 6. The CDR3 region is CASGLVPGQGSGYTF. CDR3 DNA sequence: TGTGCTAGTGGTTTGGTACCGGGACAGGGCTCTGGCTACACCTTC.

This clone turned up a few times. This chain joins TRBV7-6 and TRBJ2-7; TRBD1 matches at 9 bases. Germline-derived CDR1 and CDR2 are SGHVS and FNYEAQ. This CDR3 spans 14 amino acids. J gave up 3 bases and V 5 bases, and 5 bases lay outside the gene matches. The CDR3 sequence: CASSPTGGSYEQYF. CDR3 bases: TGTGCCAGCAGCCCTACAGGGGGCAGCTACGAGCAGTACTTC.

This rearrangement joins TRBV5-6 to TRBJ1-1, with 7 bases identical to TRBD1. CDR3 length equals 13 residues. The V gene end was trimmed by 0 bases and the J gene end by 10 bases; junction bases not matched to a gene: 6. Germline V gene lookup returns CDR1 SGHDT and CDR2 YYEEEE. CDR3 residues: CASSLDRGRAAFF. In DNA, the CDR3 is TGTGCCAGCAGCTTGGATAGGGGGCGGGCAGCTTTCTTT.

The rearrangement links TRBV30 to TRBJ1-6; D is uncertain. V was trimmed by 1 base and J by 10 bases, leaving 17 bases between them. Per germline, CDR1 GTSNPN and CDR2 SVGIG (reference sequence). CDR3 length: 15 residues. In DNA form, the CDR3 reads TGTGCCTGGAGTGAAGAGGGCAGCGGAGGCTCACCCCTCCACTTT. This gives the protein CAWSEEGSGGSPLHF.

This clone was detected only a few times. The CDR3 spells CASSPQGTEQFF. The CDR3 DNA sequence: TGTGCCAGCAGCCCACAGGGAACTGAGCAGTTCTTC. The chain combines TRBV27 with TRBJ2-1, with D maybe TRBD1 (6 bases). With 6 bases removed from V and 9 bases from J, the gap between germline ends came to 12 bases. The CDR3 length is 12 residues. From germline, CDR1 is MNHEY and CDR2 SMNVEV (reference sequence).

This clone was seen a handful of times. This sample includes further DNA sequences coding for the same CDR3. The chain employs TRBV18 and TRBJ1-1; no definite D call. Deletions cut 3 bases from V and 0 bases from J, with 2 bases between. Per the germline V gene, CDR1 is KGHSH and CDR2 is LQKENI. CDR3 length: 12 amino acids. CDR3: CASSPMNTEAFF. The CDR3 nucleotides are TGTGCCAGCTCACCGATGAACACTGAAGCTTTCTTT.

The CDR3 sequence: CASSSSTGANQPQHF. In DNA form, the CDR3 reads TGTGCCAGCAGTTCCTCGACAGGGGCCAATCAGCCCCAGCATTTT. The chain is built from TRBV27 and TRBJ1-5, with 8 bases fitting TRBD1. V was pared by 4 bases and J by 3 bases, with 5 bases of the junction left unmatched. The CDR3 is 15 residues long. CDR1 MNHEY and CDR2 SMNVEV come from the germline V gene (reference sequence).

Written as DNA, the CDR3 is TGTGCCAGCAGCTTAGTTGGGGGCTACGAGCAGTACTTC. It encodes CASSLVGGYEQYF. The J gene is TRBJ2-7, the V gene TRBV7-6; possibly TRBD1 or TRBD2 for D (5 bases each). The CDR3 has 13 amino acids. V was trimmed by 1 base and J by 3 bases, leaving 7 bases between them. Looked up from germline, CDR1 is SGHVS and CDR2 is FNYEAQ.

The sample holds a few counts of this clone. The chain carries TRBV2 and TRBJ2-5, with D perhaps TRBD1 or TRBD2 (5 bases each). The CDR3 is made up of 14 amino acids. The ends were cut back, 3 bases at V and 5 bases at J, with 13 bases in the middle. The germline gives CDR1 SNHLY, CDR2 FYNNEI. This CDR3 is CASSDGTGLETQYF. In DNA, the CDR3 is TGTGCCAGCAGTGACGGAACGGGGCTGGAGACCCAGTACTTC.